A few counts support the clone carrying this TCR beta chain. The J segment lost 2 bases and the V segment lost 5 bases, leaving 9 bases of the junction unmatched. CDR1 and CDR2 from the germline V gene are LNHDA and SQIVND (reference sequence). This CDR3 spans 16 amino acids. The source of the sample is a study of blood T cell repertoires in COVID-19. Study details: The study drew acute and convalescent COVID-19 samples from the United States, Italy and Spain.

In the authors' workflow: The assay estimated nucleated cells by amplifying reference gene primers. Only in-frame clones appear in the TCRdb table, and some are missing; sequencing was by immunoSEQ multiplex PCR. That table supplies the V and J calls and clone size; D and trimming were determined from the DNA. The repertoire holds almost 50,000 clones, with under 95% as singletons. Sequencing was carried out using peripheral blood. This clonotype was obtained from a human donor in a cohort sampled during active COVID-19. The rearrangement links TRBV19 to TRBJ2-1; 7 bases line up with TRBD2. CDR3 DNA: TGTGCCAGTAGTGTCTCTAGCGGACAAGCCTACAATGAGCAGTTCTTC. Its translation: CASSVSSGQAYNEQFF. The complete variable domain, with remaining parts taken from reference TRBV19 and TRBJ2-1, reads DGGITQSPKYLFRKEGQNVTLSCEQNLNHDAMYWYRQDPGQGLRLIYYSQIVNDFQKGDIAEGYSVSREKKESFPLTVTSAQKNPTAFYLCASSVSSGQAYNEQFFGPGTRLTVL.